This T cell receptor (beta chain) was recovered during a study of control samples from healthy donors and cancer patients. Here immunoSEQ multiplex PCR was the method, and the copy in TCRdb shows in-frame clones only, minus some. In the table there are under 300,000 clones, about 80% of which are singletons. The CDR3 extends over 12 amino acids. Germline loops: CDR1 SEHNR, CDR2 FQNEAQ (reference sequence). The V gene lost 2 bases and the J gene lost 6 bases, with 5 bases spanning the gap. The V and J genes are TRBV7-9 and TRBJ2-1; the D is unclear. What was sequenced was PBMCs. The sequence derives from a woman aged 60-75 years with lung cancer. The chain's CDR3 is CASSLPGNEQFF. The CDR3 DNA reads TGTGCCAGCAGCTTACCAGGCAATGAGCAGTTCTTC. The entire variable domain, with the rest obtained from reference TRBV7-9 and TRBJ2-1, is as follows: DTGVSQNPRHKITKRGQNVTFRCDPISEHNRLYWYRQTLGQGPEFLTYFQNEAQLEKSRLLSDRFSAERPKGSFSTLEIQRTEQGDSAMYLCASSLPGNEQFFGPGTRLTVL.